Sequencing of this TCR beta chain was carried out in a study of T cell clusters in autoimmune cytopenias. On the study more broadly: The median distinct TRB clonotype count was about 2,400 per sample, from a median roughly 47,000 reads.

Notes on the study in general: Physiological T cell clusters of healthy donors were apparently absent in primary autoimmune cytopenia patients.

One tube held mixed TRB-A and TRB-B primer pools for touch-down PCR. TCRdb reprocessed the multiplex PCR reads and reports one entry per CDR3 protein, with no DNA. The specimen's table records around 5,400 distinct CDR3 sequences. TRB amplification used 250 ng of peripheral blood genomic DNA. Concerning this clonotype: Antigen: not known.

Germline lookup yields CDR1 SGHDT and CDR2 YYEEEE. CDR3 size: 13 residues. The sample was also linked to a second study, of T cell repertoires in aging, cancer and after chemotherapy. That work contributes: Some 10 million TCR reads were in the whole dataset.

The clonotype comes from a human donor in good health. The chain joins TRBV5-6 to TRBJ1-1. The sequencing sample was made of peripheral blood. CDR3 residues: CASSSGRSTEAFF.